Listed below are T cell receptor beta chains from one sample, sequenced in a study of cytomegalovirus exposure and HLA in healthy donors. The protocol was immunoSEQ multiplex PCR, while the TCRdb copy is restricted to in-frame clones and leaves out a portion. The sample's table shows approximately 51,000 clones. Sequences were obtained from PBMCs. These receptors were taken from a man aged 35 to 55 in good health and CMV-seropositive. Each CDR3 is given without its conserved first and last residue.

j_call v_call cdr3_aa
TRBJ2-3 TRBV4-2 ASSQERGLAGVEDTQY
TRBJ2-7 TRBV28 ASSYRAYEQY
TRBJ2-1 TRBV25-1 ASSATSGRVDEQF
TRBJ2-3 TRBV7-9 ASSRRGGLSTDTQY
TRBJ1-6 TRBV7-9 ASSLAGQGRSPLH
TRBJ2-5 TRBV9 ASSVSQATSGSQETQY
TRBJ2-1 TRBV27 ASSSWGQGGNEQF
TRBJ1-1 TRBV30 AWSEGDRAF
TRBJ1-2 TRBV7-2 ASRIAQGDYGYT
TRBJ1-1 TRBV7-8 ASSVLGDTEAF
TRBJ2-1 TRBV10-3 ATRRGSGDNEQF
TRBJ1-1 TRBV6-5 ASTLDSRSDTEAF
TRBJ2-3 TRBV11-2 ASSLDRSDTQY
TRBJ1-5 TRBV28 ASSGTGFNQPQH
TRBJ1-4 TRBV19 ASSPDRGRSTANEKLF
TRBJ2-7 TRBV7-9 ASSLAATGGNEQY
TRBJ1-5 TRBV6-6 ASSYNLQPQH
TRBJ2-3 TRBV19 AVGRGFSTDTQY
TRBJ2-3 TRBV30 AWSGTSGADLSTQY
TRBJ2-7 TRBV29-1 SVRERDHSYEQY
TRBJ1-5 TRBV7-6 ASSPGGAGQPQH
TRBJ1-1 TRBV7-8 ASSLGTGVTEAF
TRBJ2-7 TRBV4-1 ASSQDSLGDRVAEQY
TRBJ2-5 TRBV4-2 ASSQGLAGGQETQY
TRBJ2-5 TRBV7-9 ASSLLGHAKETQY
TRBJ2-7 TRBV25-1 ASRGREAKEQY
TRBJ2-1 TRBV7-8 ASSSSGTSAF
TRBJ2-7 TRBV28 ARPLGGYSYEQY
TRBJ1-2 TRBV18 ASSPDSPGGYT
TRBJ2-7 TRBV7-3 ASTVSPSFSSYEQY
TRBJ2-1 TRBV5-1 ASSLAGVGEF
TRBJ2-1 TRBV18 ASSAENNEQF
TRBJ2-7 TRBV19 ASSATPGQAYEQY
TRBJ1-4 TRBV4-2 ASSQEKWTHRGEKLF
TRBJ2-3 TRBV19 ASSIEGPDTQY
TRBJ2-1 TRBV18 ASSRGSEQF
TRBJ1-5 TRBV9 ASSPGGSNQPQH
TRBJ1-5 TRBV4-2 ASSQARGRNQPQH
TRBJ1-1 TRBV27 ASSLSLGGTEAF